This TCR beta chain was documented in a study of vaccination and CD4 T cells after COVID-19. Study-level points and caveats: In convalescent patients, 304 of 307 vaccine-specific clones were spike mono-reactive.

Germline V gene sequence: CDR1 MGHRA, CDR2 YSYEKL. The V end was cut by 0 bases, the J end by 0 bases, with 12 bases between. The CDR3 runs 17 residues. The count of this clonotype is one. Its matching antigen is unknown. Cultured CD4+ T-cell DNA underwent Oncomine TCR Beta short-read sequencing. A single record per CDR3 protein comes from TCRdb applying MiXCR to the PCR reads. The sample lists some 7,600 distinct CDR3 sequences; around 40% were seen once. Treatment in this sample: approximately nine-day PBMC culture with coronavirus spike peptide pools or control peptides (ViraFEST assay). The unexposed donor's CD4+ T cells were collected before the COVID-19 pandemic (2011-2018).

The sample consisted of CD4+ T cells from blood, cultured in vitro. The chain has TRBV4-1 and TRBJ1-5; D unresolved. This receptor was taken from a human donor in good health. As DNA, the CDR3 is TGCGCCAGCAGCCAAGAGGCGTCGCAGCTTAGCAATCAGCCCCAGCATTTT. Translating it yields CASSQEASQLSNQPQHF.